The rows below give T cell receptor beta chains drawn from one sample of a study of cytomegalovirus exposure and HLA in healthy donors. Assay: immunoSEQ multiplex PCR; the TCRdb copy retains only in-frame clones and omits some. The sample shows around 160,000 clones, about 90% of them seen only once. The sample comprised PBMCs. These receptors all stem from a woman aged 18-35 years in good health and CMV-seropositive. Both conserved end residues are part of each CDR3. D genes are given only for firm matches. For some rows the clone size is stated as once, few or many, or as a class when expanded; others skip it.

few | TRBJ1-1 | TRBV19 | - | TGTGCCAGTGCAGGGTTCGATGACACTGAAGCTTTCTTT | CASAGFDDTEAFF
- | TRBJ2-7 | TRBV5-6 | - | TGTGCCAGCAGCTTTGGATCCGGAGGCCACGAGCAGTACTTC | CASSFGSGGHEQYF
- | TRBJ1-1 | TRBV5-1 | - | TGCGCCAGCTCCTCAGGGCCTATGAACACTGAAGCTTTCTTT | CASSSGPMNTEAFF
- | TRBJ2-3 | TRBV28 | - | TGTGCCAGCAGTCGGGCACTAGCCCCTCTAAGATATTTT | CASSRALAPLRYF
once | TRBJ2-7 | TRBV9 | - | TGTGCCAGCAGCCTAGAGCGGGCCTCCTACGAGCAGTACTTC | CASSLERASYEQYF
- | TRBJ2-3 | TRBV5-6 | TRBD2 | TGTGCCAGCAGCTTGGATTCCGGGACTAGCGCCACAGATACGCAGTATTTT | CASSLDSGTSATDTQYF
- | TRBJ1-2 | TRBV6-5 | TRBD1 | TGTGCCAGCAGTTCACCGGGACAGGAGGACTATGGCTACACCTTC | CASSSPGQEDYGYTF
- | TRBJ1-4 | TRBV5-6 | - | TGTGCCAGCAGCTTACAGTTTAGTAATGAAAAACTGTTTTTT | CASSLQFSNEKLFF
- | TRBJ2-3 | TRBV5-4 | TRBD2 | TGTGCCAGCAGCGTAGCTAGCGGGGGGCTTTCAGATACGCAGTATTTT | CASSVASGGLSDTQYF
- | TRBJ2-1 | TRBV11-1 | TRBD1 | TGTGCCAGCAGCTTAGAGTACGAGACAGGGGGCTGGAATGAGCAGTTCTTC | CASSLEYETGGWNEQFF
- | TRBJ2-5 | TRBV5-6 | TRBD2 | TGTGCCAGCAGCTTCCCTAGCGGGGTCTCAGAGACCCAGTACTTC | CASSFPSGVSETQYF
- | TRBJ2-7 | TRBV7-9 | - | TGTGCCAGCAGCTTAGACAGGGTTGAGCAGTACTTC | CASSLDRVEQYF
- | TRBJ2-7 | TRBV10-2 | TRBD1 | TGCGCCAGCAACGAGGGGGCAGCCGAGCAGTACTTC | CASNEGAAEQYF
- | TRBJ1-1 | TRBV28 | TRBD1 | TGTGCCAGTCTAAGCCACAGGGGTAGGGTGATCACTGAAGCTTTCTTT | CASLSHRGRVITEAFF
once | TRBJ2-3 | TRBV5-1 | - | TGCGCCAGCAGCTCAAGCGGGGATACGCAGTATTTT | CASSSSGDTQYF
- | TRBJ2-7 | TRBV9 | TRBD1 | TGTGCCAGCAGCGTAGATGGGACAGGGAACGAGCAGTACTTC | CASSVDGTGNEQYF
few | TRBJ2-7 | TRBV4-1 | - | TGCGCCAGCAGCCAATCGACACCCACCTACGAGCAGTACTTC | CASSQSTPTYEQYF
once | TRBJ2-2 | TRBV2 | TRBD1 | TGTGCCAGCGGACAGGGGGCGAGCACCGGGGAGCTGTTTTTT | CASGQGASTGELFF
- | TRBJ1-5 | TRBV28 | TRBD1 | TGTGCCAGCGGGAGCCTGGACAGGGGCAATCAGCCCCAGCATTTT | CASGSLDRGNQPQHF
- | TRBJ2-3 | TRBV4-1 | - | TGCGCCAGCAGCCAGGGGCCCACAGATACGCAGTATTTT | CASSQGPTDTQYF
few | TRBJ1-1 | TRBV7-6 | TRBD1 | TGTGCCAGCAGCCTTTCAGGGGGCGCGGGGACTGAAGCTTTCTTT | CASSLSGGAGTEAFF
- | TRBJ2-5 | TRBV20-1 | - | TGCAGTGCTAGTATCGGTGGGACCCAGTACTTC | CSASIGGTQYF
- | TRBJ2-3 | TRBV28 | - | TGTGCCAGCAGTTCGGGCACAGATACGCAGTATTTT | CASSSGTDTQYF
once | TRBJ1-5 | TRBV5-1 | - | TGCGCCAGCAGCTTGGACGGGGATCAGCCCCAGCATTTT | CASSLDGDQPQHF
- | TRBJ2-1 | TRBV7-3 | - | TGTGCCAGCAGCCGAGGGGACTCTAAAAGCTCCTACAATGAGCAGTTCTTC | CASSRGDSKSSYNEQFF
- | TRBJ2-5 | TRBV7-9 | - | TGTGCCAGCAGCTTAAGAGAATTGAGGGAGACCCAGTACTTC | CASSLRELRETQYF
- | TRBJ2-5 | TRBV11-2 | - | TGTGCCAGCAGCTTAGGAGGAGACAGTGTGTTAGAGACCCAGTACTTC | CASSLGGDSVLETQYF
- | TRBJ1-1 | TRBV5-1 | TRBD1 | TGCGCCAGCAGCCGACGCCCCGGACAGGGGTTGAACACTGAAGCTTTCTTT | CASSRRPGQGLNTEAFF
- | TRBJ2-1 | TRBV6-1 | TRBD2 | TGTGCCAGCAGTGAATCCCCTAGCGGGTCCAATGAGCAGTTCTTC | CASSESPSGSNEQFF
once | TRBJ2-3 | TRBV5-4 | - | TGTGCCAGCAGCTTGGGGGCTAGCTCCAGCACAGATACGCAGTATTTT | CASSLGASSSTDTQYF
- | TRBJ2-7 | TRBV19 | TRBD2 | TGTGCCAGTAGTATTCAGGCGGGGGGAAGGTACGAGCAATACTTC | CASSIQAGGRYEQYF
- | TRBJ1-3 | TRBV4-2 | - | TGTGCCAGCAGCCCTAATACAGCCTCTGGAAACACCATATATTTT | CASSPNTASGNTIYF
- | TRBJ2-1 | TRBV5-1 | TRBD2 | TGCGCCAGCAGCTTGGCCGGGACTAGCGGGAGGTCTGGTGAGCAGTTCTTC | CASSLAGTSGRSGEQFF
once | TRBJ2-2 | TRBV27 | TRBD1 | TGTGCCAGTAGTTTTGGGGACAGGGGGACCGGGGAGCTGTTTTTT | CASSFGDRGTGELFF
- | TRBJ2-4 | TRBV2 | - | TGTGCCAGCAGTAGGACAGTCAGAAACATTCAGTACTTC | CASSRTVRNIQYF
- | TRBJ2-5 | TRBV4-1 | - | TGCGCCAGCAGCCAAGTGTCCCATCAGGAGACCCAGTACTTC | CASSQVSHQETQYF
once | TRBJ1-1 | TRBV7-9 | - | TGTGCCAGCAGCTTAGAACAGGCACATAAAGCTTTCTTT | CASSLEQAHKAFF
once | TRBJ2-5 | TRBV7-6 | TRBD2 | TGTGCCAGCAGCCCGTCCCCCGCGGGAGCCTTAGAGACCCAGTACTTC | CASSPSPAGALETQYF
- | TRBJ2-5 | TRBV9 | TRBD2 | TGTGCCAGCAGCCCCTTAGCGGGGGCCTTCCAAGAGACCCAGTACTTC | CASSPLAGAFQETQYF
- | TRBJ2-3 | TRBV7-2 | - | TGTGCCAGCAGCTTCCGATGGCGGGGTACAGATACGCAGTATTTT | CASSFRWRGTDTQYF
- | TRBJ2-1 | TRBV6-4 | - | TGTGCCAGCAGTGTTAATAGCCCGAATGAGCAGTTCTTC | CASSVNSPNEQFF
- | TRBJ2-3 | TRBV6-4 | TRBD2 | TGTGCCAGCAGTGGACTAGCGGGAGGGACAGATACGCAGTATTTT | CASSGLAGGTDTQYF
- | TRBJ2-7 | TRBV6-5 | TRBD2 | TGTGCCAGCAGCCTTCCCCGCGGGAGCTCCTACGAGCAGTACTTC | CASSLPRGSSYEQYF